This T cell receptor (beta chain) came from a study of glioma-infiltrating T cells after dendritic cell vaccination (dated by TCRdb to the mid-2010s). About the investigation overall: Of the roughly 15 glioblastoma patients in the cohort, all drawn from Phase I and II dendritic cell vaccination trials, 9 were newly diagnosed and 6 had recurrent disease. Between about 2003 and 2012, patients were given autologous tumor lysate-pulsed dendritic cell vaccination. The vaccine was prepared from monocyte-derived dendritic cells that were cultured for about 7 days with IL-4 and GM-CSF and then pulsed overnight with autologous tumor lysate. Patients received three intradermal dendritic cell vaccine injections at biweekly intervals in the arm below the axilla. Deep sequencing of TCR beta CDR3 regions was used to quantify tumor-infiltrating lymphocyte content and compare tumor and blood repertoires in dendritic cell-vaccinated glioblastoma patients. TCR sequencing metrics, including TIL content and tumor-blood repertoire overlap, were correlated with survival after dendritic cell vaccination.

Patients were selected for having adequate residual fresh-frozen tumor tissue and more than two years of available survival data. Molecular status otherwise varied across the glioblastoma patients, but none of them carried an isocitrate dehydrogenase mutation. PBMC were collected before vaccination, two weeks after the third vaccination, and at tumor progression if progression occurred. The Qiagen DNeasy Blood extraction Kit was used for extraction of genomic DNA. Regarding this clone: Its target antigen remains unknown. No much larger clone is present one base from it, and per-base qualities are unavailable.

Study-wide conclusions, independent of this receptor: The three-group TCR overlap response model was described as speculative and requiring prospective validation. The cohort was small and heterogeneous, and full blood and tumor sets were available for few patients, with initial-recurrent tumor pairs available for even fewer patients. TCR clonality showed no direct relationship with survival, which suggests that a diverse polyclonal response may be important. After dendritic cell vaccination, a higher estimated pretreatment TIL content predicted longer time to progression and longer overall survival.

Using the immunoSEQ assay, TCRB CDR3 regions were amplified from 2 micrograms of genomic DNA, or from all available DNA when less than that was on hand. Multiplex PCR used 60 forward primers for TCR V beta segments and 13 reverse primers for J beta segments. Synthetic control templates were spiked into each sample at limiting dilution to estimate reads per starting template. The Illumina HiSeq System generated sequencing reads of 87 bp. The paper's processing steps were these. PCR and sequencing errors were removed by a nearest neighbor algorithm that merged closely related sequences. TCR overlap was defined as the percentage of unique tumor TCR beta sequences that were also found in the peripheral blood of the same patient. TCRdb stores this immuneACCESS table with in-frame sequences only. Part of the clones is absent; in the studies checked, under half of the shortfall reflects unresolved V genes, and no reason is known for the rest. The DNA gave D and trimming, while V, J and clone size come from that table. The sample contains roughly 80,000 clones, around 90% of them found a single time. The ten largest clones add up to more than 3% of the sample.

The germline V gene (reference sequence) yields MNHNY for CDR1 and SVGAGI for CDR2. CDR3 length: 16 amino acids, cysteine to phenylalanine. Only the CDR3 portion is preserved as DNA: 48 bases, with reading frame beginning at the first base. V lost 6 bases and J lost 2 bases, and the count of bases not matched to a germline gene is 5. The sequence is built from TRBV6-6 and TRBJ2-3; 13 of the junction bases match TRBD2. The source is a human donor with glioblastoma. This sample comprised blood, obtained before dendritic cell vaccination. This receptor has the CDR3 CASSRTSGSNTDTQYF. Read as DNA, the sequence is TGTGCCAGCAGCCGGACTAGCGGGAGCAACACAGATACGCAGTATTTT.